The 19 T cell receptor beta chains reported below all come from one sample, sequenced in a study of blood T cell repertoires in COVID-19 (dated by TCRdb to about 2020). The library was made by the immunoSEQ multiplex PCR assay. TCRdb retrieved this table from immuneACCESS and kept in-frame rearrangements only. Not all clones are present; in checked studies, unresolved V genes account for under half, and no reason is known for the remainder. The sample has roughly 250,000 clones on record, about 90% of them singletons. The ten largest clones capture about 6.9% of the sample. Sample: PBMCs or T cells enriched from blood (not recorded which). These receptors all come from a woman younger than 45 with acute COVID-19.

V usage is TRBV11-2 and J usage is TRBJ1-1; D is ambiguous. CDR3 length equals 13 residues. Germline V gives CDR1 SGHAT, CDR2 FQNNGV. V gave up 4 bases and J gave up 6 bases, with 12 bases separating them. CDR3 bases: TGTGCCAGCAGCTCCCGGACTGATCCTGAAGCTTTCTTT. Translated, it gives CASSSRTDPEAFF.

V usage is TRBV5-5 and J usage is TRBJ1-1, with D perhaps TRBD1 (5 bases). This CDR3 contains 13 residues. Germline loops: CDR1 SGHKS, CDR2 YYEKEE (reference sequence). Trimming stripped 4 bases from V and 6 bases from J, with 13 bases between. The CDR3 coding sequence is TGTGCCAGCAGCCCCAATCAGGGTCCTGAAGCTTTCTTT. It codes for CASSPNQGPEAFF.

J is TRBJ2-3 and V is TRBV7-2, with D unclear. The germline V gene encodes CDR1 SGHTA and CDR2 FQGNSA. This CDR3 has 13 residues. Trimming took off 2 bases at V and 4 bases at J, with 7 bases between the two ends. CDR3 in amino acids: CASSLISADTQYF. CDR3 nucleotide sequence: TGTGCCAGCAGCTTAATATCGGCAGATACGCAGTATTTT.

The count of this clone is one. This chain links TRBV6-6 with TRBJ2-1; possibly TRBD2 for D (6 bases). The CDR3 runs to 15 residues. Deletions cut 7 bases from V and 9 bases from J, with 22 bases between. Germline loops: CDR1 MNHNY, CDR2 SVGAGI (reference sequence). CDR3 region: CASTSETSVVTEQFF. The CDR3 region has the DNA TGTGCCAGCACCTCAGAGACTAGTGTAGTGACTGAGCAGTTCTTC.

CDR3 region: CAWIRPTGWNTEAFF. The CDR3 nucleotides read TGTGCCTGGATTCGACCGACAGGGTGGAACACTGAAGCTTTCTTT. J is TRBJ1-1 and V is TRBV30; TRBD1 matches 7 bases. Losses at the gene ends were 4 bases for V and 1 base for J; bases not matched to a gene: 9. The CDR3 is 15 amino acids. Germline values: CDR1 GTSNPN, CDR2 SVGIG (reference sequence).

The chain joins TRBV5-5 to TRBJ2-7; D call uncertain. V was trimmed by 3 bases and J by 3 bases, leaving 4 bases between them. Germline loops: CDR1 SGHKS, CDR2 YYEKEE (reference sequence). The CDR3 is made up of 11 amino acids. CDR3 sequence: CASSYSYEQYF. The CDR3 DNA reads TGTGCCAGCAGCTACAGCTACGAGCAGTACTTC.

The J gene is TRBJ1-6, the V gene TRBV4-3; D is undetermined. Germline CDR1 reads LGHNA; CDR2 reads YSLEER. Trimming cost V 4 bases and J 9 bases, with 10 bases left between them. CDR3 length: 13 amino acids. The CDR3, as DNA: TGCGCCAGCAGCCCAGAAACTCCTTCACCCCTCCACTTT. Its translation: CASSPETPSPLHF.

This chain links TRBV7-6 with TRBJ2-5; D might be TRBD2 (5 bases). Germline-derived CDR1 and CDR2 are SGHVS and FNYEAQ. The germline V and J ends were trimmed by 1 base and 4 bases, with 16 bases remaining between them. The CDR3 totals 16 residues. Here the CDR3 DNA reads TGTGCCAGCAGCTTAGGAGGTGGACTCTCCCCAGAGACCCAGTACTTC. Amino acid sequence: CASSLGGGLSPETQYF.

This clone was counted ten times or more. This chain connects TRBV6-5 to TRBJ2-2; D is uncertain. Trimming removed 6 bases at V and 2 bases at J, with 10 bases between. In germline, CDR1 is MNHEY, CDR2 SVGAGI. The CDR3 is 14 residues long. As DNA, the CDR3 is TGTGCCAGCAGCTTTGACTCAAACACCGGGGAGCTGTTTTTT. As protein: CASSFDSNTGELFF.

The V gene is TRBV7-9, the J gene TRBJ2-2; D gene ambiguous. V lost 5 bases and J 1 base, leaving 11 bases between the germline ends. The CDR3 is made up of 15 amino acids. Germline V gives CDR1 SEHNR, CDR2 FQNEAQ (reference sequence). Written as DNA, the CDR3 is TGTGCCAGCAGCCTGCAGAACAAGAACACCGGGGAGCTGTTTTTT. It encodes CASSLQNKNTGELFF.

J is TRBJ1-5 and V is TRBV25-1; the D gene is possibly TRBD1 (6 bases). There are 12 residues in the CDR3. Germline V CDR1 and CDR2: MGHDK, SYGVNS. Between the trimmed V and J ends, which lost 7 bases and 2 bases, there was a span of 6 bases. The CDR3 DNA is TGTGCCAGCAACAGGGGCAATCAGCCCCAGCATTTT. Protein sequence: CASNRGNQPQHF.

The chain couples TRBV25-1 to TRBJ2-1, with 10 bases that match TRBD2. Germline CDR1 is MGHDK and CDR2 is SYGVNS. The CDR3 contains 18 residues. With 4 bases clipped from V and 6 bases from J, the junction kept 15 bases outside the gene matches. CDR3 residues: CASSASRRVAGGINEQFF. The CDR3 DNA follows: TGTGCCAGCAGTGCCTCCCGGAGGGTAGCGGGAGGTATCAATGAGCAGTTCTTC.

This chain uses TRBV29-1 with TRBJ1-2; D is ambiguous. Per the germline V gene, CDR1 is SQVTM and CDR2 is ANQGSEA. The V and J ends lost 4 bases and 5 bases respectively, with 44 bases between them. The CDR3 runs 23 residues. The CDR3 reads CSVVGLKFTDEPLKADLYYGYTF. In DNA form, the CDR3 reads TGCAGCGTTGTAGGTCTGAAGTTTACGGACGAACCTCTGAAAGCGGATTTGTATTATGGCTACACCTTC.

The V call is TRBV3-1 (or the pseudogene TRBV3-2), the J call TRBJ2-7; tentatively, D is TRBD1 (6 bases). Germline-derived CDR1 and CDR2 are LGHDT and YNNKEL (reference sequence). The CDR3 spans 13 residues. V shed 0 bases and J shed 7 bases, with 10 bases lying between them. The CDR3 DNA follows: TGTGCCAGCAGCCAAGATTTACAGGGAGAGCAGTACTTC. It translates to CASSQDLQGEQYF.

A single count supports this clone. This sequence joins TRBV12-3 or TRBV12-4 and TRBJ1-2, with D possibly being TRBD1 (5 bases). Deletions cut 1 base from V and 8 bases from J, with 11 bases between. CDR3 length: 13 amino acids. The CDR3 region has the DNA TGTGCCAGCAGTTTAGTAGGGAAGGGGGGCTACACCTTC. Its translation: CASSLVGKGGYTF.

The chain couples TRBV28 to TRBJ2-7; D is perhaps TRBD2 (5 bases). With 7 bases removed from V and 6 bases from J, the gap between germline ends came to 19 bases. The CDR3 spans 14 residues. The germline V gene has CDR1 MDHEN and CDR2 SYDVKM. In DNA, the CDR3 is TGTGCCAGCACCCCGCCTGGACCAGCGGTCGAGCAGTACTTC. As protein: CASTPPGPAVEQYF.

The chain is built from TRBV5-5 and TRBJ2-7; D is unresolved. The V and J ends lost 1 base and 4 bases respectively, with 6 bases between them. This CDR3 contains 12 residues. The V gene's germline CDR1 is SGHKS and CDR2 YYEKEE (reference sequence). The CDR3 DNA reads as TGTGCCAGCAGCTTGCTTCTGTACGAGCAGTACTTC. It codes for CASSLLLYEQYF. The entire variable domain, with the rest obtained from reference TRBV5-5 and TRBJ2-7, is as follows: DAGVTQSPTHLIKTRGQQVTLRCSPISGHKSVSWYQQVLGQGPQFIFQYYEKEERGRGNFPDRFSARQFPNYSSELNVNALLLGDSALYLCASSLLLYEQYFGPGTRLTVT.

This chain joins TRBV10-3 and TRBJ2-7; a possible D gene is TRBD1 (6 bases). V was shortened by 4 bases and J by 3 bases, with 16 bases between the two germline ends. Germline V gives CDR1 ENHRY, CDR2 SYGVKD. This CDR3 has 15 amino acids. CDR3 DNA: TGTGCCATCAGTGCCGGTCAGGGGCCAAACTACGAGCAGTACTTC. It specifies CAISAGQGPNYEQYF.

This chain joins TRBV28 and TRBJ1-5; D perhaps matches TRBD1 (5 bases). The CDR3 is 15 residues long. Germline assignment: CDR1 MDHEN and CDR2 SYDVKM. With 3 bases removed from V and 4 bases from J, the gap between germline ends came to 13 bases. In DNA form, the CDR3 reads TGTGCCAGCAGTTTCTTGGTGGGGGGGAATCAGCCCCAGCATTTT. Its translation: CASSFLVGGNQPQHF.